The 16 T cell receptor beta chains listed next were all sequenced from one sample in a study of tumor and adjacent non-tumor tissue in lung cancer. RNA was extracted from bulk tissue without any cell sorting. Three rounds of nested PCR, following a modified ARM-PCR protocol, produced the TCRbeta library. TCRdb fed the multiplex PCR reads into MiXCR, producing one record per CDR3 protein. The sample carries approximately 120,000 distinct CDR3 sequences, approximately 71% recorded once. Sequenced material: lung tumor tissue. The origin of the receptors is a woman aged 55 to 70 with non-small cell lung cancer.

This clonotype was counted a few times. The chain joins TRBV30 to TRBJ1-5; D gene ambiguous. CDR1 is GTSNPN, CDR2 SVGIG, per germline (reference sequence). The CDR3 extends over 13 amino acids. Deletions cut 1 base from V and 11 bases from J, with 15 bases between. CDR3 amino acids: CAWSGLGQMAQHF. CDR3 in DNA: TGTGCCTGGAGTGGATTAGGTCAAATGGCCCAGCATTTT. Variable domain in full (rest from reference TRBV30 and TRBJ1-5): SQTIHQWPATLVQPVGSPLSLECTVEGTSNPNLYWYRQAAGRGLQLLFYSVGIGQISSEVPQNLSASRPQDRQFILSSKKLLLSDSGFYLCAWSGLGQMAQHFGDGTRLSIL.

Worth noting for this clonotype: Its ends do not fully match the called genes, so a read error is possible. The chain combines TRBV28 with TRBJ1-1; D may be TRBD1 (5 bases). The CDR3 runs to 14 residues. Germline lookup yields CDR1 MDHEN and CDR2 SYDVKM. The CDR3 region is CTSSLRGLNTETFF. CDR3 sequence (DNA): TGTACCAGCAGTTTGAGGGGTCTGAACACTGAAACTTTCTTT.

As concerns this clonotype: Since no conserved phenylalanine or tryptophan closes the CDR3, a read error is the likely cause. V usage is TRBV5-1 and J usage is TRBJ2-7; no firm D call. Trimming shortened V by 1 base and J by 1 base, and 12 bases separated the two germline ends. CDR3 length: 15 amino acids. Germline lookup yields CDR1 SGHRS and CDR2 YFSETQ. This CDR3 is CASSLLGMNSYEQYL. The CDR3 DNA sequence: TGCGCCAGCAGCTTGTTGGGGATGAATTCCTACGAGCAGTACTTA.

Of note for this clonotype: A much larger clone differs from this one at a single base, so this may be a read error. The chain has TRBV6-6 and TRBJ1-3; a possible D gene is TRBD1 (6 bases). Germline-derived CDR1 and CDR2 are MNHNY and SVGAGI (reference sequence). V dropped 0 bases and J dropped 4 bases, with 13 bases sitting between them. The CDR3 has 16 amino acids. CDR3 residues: CASSYSRIGTGNTIYF. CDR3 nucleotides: TGTGCCAGCAGTTACTCTCGGATAGGGACAGGAAACACCATATATTTT.

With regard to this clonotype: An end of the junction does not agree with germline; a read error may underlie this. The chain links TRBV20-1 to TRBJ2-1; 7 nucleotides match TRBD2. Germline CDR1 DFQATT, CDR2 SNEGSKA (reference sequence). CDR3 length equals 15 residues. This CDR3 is CSAELIGRTDNERFF. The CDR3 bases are TGCAGTGCTGAGCTGATCGGGAGGACCGACAATGAGCGGTTCTTC.

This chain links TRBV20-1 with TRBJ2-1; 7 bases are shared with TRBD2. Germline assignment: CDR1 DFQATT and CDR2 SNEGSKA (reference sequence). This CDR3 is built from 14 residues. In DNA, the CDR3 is TGCAATACTGGGGCGCTAGCGGCTGACAATGAGCAGTTCTTC. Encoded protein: CNTGALAADNEQFF.

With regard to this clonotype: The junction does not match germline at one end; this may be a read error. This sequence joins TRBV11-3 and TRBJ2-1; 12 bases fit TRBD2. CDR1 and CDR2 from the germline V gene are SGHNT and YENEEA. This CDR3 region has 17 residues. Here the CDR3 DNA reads TGTGCCAGCAGCTTATTGTTGACTAGCGGGAGCCACAATGAGCTGTTATTC. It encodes CASSLLLTSGSHNELLF.

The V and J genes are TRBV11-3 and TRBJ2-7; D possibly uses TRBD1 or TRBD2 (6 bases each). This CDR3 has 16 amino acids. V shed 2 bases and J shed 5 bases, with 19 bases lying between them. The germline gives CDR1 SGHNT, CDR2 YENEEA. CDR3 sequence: CASSLPPGQGRHEQYF. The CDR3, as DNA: TGTGCCAGCAGCTTACCTCCGGGTCAGGGGAGGCACGAGCAGTACTTC.

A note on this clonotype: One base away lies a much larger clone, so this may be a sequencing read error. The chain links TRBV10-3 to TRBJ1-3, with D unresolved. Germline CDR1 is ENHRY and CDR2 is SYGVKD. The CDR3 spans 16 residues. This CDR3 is CAISKASGISGNIIYF. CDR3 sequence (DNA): TGTGCCATCAGCAAAGCGAGCGGGATCTCTGGAAACATCATATATTTT.

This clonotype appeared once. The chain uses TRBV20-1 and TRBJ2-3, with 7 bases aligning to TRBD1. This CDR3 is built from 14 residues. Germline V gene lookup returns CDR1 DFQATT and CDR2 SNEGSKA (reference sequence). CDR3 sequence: CTVPGQPVADTQYF. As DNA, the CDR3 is TGCACTGTTCCGGGACAGCCCGTGGCAGATACGCAGTATTTT.

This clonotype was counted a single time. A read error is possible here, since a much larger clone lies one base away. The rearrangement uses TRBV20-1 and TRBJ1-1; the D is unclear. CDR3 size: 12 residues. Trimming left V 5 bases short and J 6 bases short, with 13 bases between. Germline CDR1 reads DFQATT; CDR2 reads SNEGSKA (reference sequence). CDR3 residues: CSAVDPNSEAFF. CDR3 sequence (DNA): TGCAGTGCTGTAGACCCAAACTCTGAAGCTTTCTTT.

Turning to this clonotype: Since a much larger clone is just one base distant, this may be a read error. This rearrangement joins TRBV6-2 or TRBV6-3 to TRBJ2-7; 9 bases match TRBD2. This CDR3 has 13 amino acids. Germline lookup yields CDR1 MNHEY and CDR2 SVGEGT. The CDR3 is CARSYILAGPANF. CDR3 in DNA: TGTGCCAGGAGTTACATCCTAGCGGGGCCAGCAAACTTC.

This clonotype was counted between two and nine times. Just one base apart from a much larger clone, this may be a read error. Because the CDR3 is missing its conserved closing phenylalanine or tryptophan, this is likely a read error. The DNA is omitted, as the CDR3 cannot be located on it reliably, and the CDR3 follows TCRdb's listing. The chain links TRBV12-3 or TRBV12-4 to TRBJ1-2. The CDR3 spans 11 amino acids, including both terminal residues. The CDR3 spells CASSPGTARTI.

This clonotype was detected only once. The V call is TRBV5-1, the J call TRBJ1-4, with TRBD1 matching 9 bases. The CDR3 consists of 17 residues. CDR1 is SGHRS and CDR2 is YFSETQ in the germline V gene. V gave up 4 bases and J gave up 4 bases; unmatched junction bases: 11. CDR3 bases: TGCGCCAGCAGCGTAATCGGGACAGGGTCCGGTAATGAAAAACTGTTTTTT. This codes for CASSVIGTGSGNEKLFF.

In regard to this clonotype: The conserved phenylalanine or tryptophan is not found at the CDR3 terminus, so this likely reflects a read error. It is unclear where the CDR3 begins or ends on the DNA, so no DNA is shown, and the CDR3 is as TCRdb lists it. The CDR3 protein is CARSLQPSPNSPLRL. The genes are TRBV11-2 and TRBJ1-6. The CDR3 contains 15 residues when both ends are counted. Germline V CDR1 and CDR2: SGHAT, FQNNGV.

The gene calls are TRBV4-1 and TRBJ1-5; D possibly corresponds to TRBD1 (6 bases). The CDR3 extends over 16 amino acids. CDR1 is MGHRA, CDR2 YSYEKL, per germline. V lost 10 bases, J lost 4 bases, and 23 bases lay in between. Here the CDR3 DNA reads TGCGCCAACAGGTACTCCATCTGGACAGAAAATCAGCCCCAGCATTTT. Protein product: CANRYSIWTENQPQHF.